What follows are 4 T cell receptor beta chains derived from one specimen sequenced in a study of human T cells and chemical hapten exposure. TCRdb called the RACE reads again in MiXCR, with one record for every CDR3 protein. The sample has about 94,000 distinct CDR3 sequences; roughly a tenth are singletons. Stated time point: patch test 2, 6 weeks after DPC sensitization. This sample's treatment: therapeutic diphenylcyclopropenone sensitization with weekly scalp DPC. The material sequenced was whole blood, taken in connection with sensitization to the hapten diphenylcyclopropenone (DPC). The receptors come from a woman between 40 and 50 years old with alopecia areata. Some clones in this sample may be carry-over from other donors' samples.

This clonotype was recorded at least ten times. The V gene is TRBV28, the J gene TRBJ2-7, with TRBD1 matching over 10 bases. V was pared by 2 bases and J by 2 bases, with 0 bases of the junction left unmatched. The CDR3 spans 14 residues. Germline V gives CDR1 MDHEN, CDR2 SYDVKM. The CDR3 loop reads CASSLGTGAYEQYF. CDR3 sequence (DNA): TGTGCCAGCAGTTTAGGGACAGGGGCCTACGAGCAGTACTTC.

This clonotype has only a few counts. It differs at one base from a far larger clone, so likely a read error. For the CDR3, the DNA is TGTGCCAGCAGTTTAGGGGCCGAGCAGTACTTC. The encoded protein is CASSLGAEQYF. This chain links TRBV28 with TRBJ2-7; a possible D gene is TRBD1 (5 bases). The CDR3 runs 11 residues. Germline V CDR1 and CDR2: MDHEN, SYDVKM. V shed 2 bases and J shed 6 bases, with 5 bases lying between them.

This clonotype was counted a few times. The gene calls are TRBV9 and TRBJ2-5, with D maybe TRBD1 (6 bases). V lost 4 bases to trimming and J lost 5 bases, with 18 bases between them. The CDR3 is 15 amino acids. From germline, CDR1 is SGDLS and CDR2 YYNGEE. CDR3 sequence: CASSIGTSSGETQYF. CDR3 nucleotides: TGTGCCAGCAGCATAGGGACAAGCTCAGGGGAGACCCAGTACTTC.

At least ten counts were recorded for this clonotype. The V gene is TRBV5-4, the J gene TRBJ2-5, with D tentatively TRBD1 (6 bases). This CDR3 spans 14 amino acids. V lost 0 bases, J lost 4 bases, and 10 bases lay in between. Per germline, CDR1 SGHNT and CDR2 YYREEE (reference sequence). Here the CDR3 reads CASSLAGGRETQYF. CDR3 bases: TGTGCCAGCAGCTTGGCTGGGGGCCGAGAGACCCAGTACTTC.